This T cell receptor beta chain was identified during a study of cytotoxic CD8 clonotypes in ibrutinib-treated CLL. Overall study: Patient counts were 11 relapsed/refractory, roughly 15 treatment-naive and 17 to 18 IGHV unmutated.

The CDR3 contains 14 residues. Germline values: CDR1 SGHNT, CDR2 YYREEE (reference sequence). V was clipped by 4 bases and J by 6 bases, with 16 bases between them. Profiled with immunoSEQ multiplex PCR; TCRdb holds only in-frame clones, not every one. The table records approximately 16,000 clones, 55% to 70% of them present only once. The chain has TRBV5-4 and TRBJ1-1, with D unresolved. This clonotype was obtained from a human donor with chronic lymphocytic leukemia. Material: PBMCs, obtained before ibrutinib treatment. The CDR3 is CASSPYTGFSEAFF. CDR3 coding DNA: TGTGCCAGCAGCCCCTATACGGGTTTCTCTGAAGCTTTCTTT.